A single sample gave rise to the 30 T cell receptor beta chains below, sequenced in a study of CXCR3-negative and CXCR3-positive naive CD8 T cells. TRB cDNA was prepared as libraries by UMI-labeled 5' RACE. TCRdb reanalyzed the 5' RACE reads, giving one entry per CDR3 protein sequence and no DNA. This table lists about 62,000 distinct CDR3 sequences. Sequenced sample: naive CXCR3- CD8+ T cells from blood. The sample's subset: CD45RO-CCR7+CD27+CD95- naive CD8+ T cells lacking CXCR3 (TNR3-). The receptors shown here come from a human donor in good health. Some clones in this sample may be carry-over from other donors' samples.

This chain connects TRBV27 to TRBJ1-1. Germline V gives CDR1 MNHEY, CDR2 SMNVEV (reference sequence). This CDR3 is built from 14 residues. CDR3 region: CASSFPNSPTEAFF.

The J gene is TRBJ1-1, the V gene TRBV3-1. There are 13 residues in the CDR3. The germline gives CDR1 LGHDT, CDR2 YNNKEL (reference sequence). The CDR3 is CASSQEWNTEAFF.

V and J are TRBV7-9 and TRBJ2-7; TCRdb indicates TRBD1, and absent DNA this call remains unverified. This CDR3 spans 15 amino acids. Germline V gives CDR1 SEHNR, CDR2 FQNEAQ (reference sequence). CDR3 sequence reads: CASSLRGGSGAEQYF.

The J gene is TRBJ2-7, the V gene TRBV29-1; TCRdb returns TRBD1, unconfirmable since there is no DNA. Germline CDR1 is SQVTM and CDR2 is ANQGSEA. This CDR3 contains 16 residues. The chain's CDR3 is CSVEGTGKGLRYEQYF.

V is TRBV7-3 and J is TRBJ1-1; lacking DNA, the TRBD1 call made by TCRdb goes unchecked. Germline V gene lookup returns CDR1 SGHTA and CDR2 FQGTGA. The length of the CDR3 is 15 residues. The CDR3 protein is CASSLGAGANTEAFF.

This chain connects TRBV19 to TRBJ1-1; TCRdb names TRBD1, which stays unverified in the absence of DNA. Germline V lookup: CDR1 LNHDA, CDR2 SQIVND (reference sequence). CDR3 size: 14 residues. The CDR3 loop is CASRGGAPGTEAFF.

The chain recombines TRBV20-1 with TRBJ2-7; the TCRdb call, TRBD1, lacks DNA for checking. The length of the CDR3 is 14 residues. Germline CDR1 DFQATT, CDR2 SNEGSKA (reference sequence). CDR3 loop: CRDLGGRSSYEQYF.

This rearrangement joins TRBV29-1 to TRBJ2-6; TCRdb designates TRBD1, a call that cannot be tested without DNA. CDR3 length equals 15 residues. Germline V gene sequence: CDR1 SQVTM, CDR2 ANQGSEA. This CDR3 reads CSVGQGGTGANVLTF.

The chain is built from TRBV29-1 and TRBJ1-1. This CDR3 comprises 13 residues. In germline, CDR1 is SQVTM, CDR2 ANQGSEA. The CDR3 is CSVEVVTWEGTFF. Filled out from reference TRBV29-1 and TRBJ1-1, the complete variable domain reads SAVISQKPSRDICQRGTSLTIQCQVDSQVTMMFWYRQQPGQSLTLIATANQGSEATYESGFVIDKFPISRPNLTFSTLTVSNMSPEDSSIYLCSVEVVTWEGTFFGQGTRLTVV.

The chain employs TRBV14 and TRBJ2-2; as DNA is missing, the TRBD2 call by TCRdb cannot be tested. The CDR3 extends over 15 amino acids. CDR1 is SGHDN, CDR2 FVKESK, per germline. This chain's CDR3 is CASSPLAGFTGELFF.

This chain links TRBV20-1 with TRBJ2-1; TCRdb selects TRBD2, and the lack of DNA leaves this call unchecked. Germline V lookup: CDR1 DFQATT, CDR2 SNEGSKA (reference sequence). The CDR3 has 14 residues. CDR3 amino acids: CSAASGGEINEQFF.

The chain combines TRBV4-3 with TRBJ2-1; there is no DNA to check the TCRdb D call of TRBD1. Germline V CDR1 and CDR2: LGHNA, YSLEER. This CDR3 has 19 residues. The CDR3: CASSQDGSGDPSSYNEQFF.

The V and J genes are TRBV7-3 and TRBJ2-7; TCRdb reports TRBD1, a call that lacks DNA to check it against. CDR3 length: 14 residues. CDR1 is SGHTA, CDR2 FQGTGA, per germline. CDR3 region: CASSLGPGAYEQYF.

The CDR3 here is CASSPDVRGDLGAQYF. The V and J genes are TRBV27 and TRBJ2-5; TCRdb calls TRBD1, which cannot be checked without DNA. CDR1 and CDR2 (germline): MNHEY, SMNVEV (reference sequence). The CDR3 is 16 residues long.

The rearrangement joins TRBV11-1 to TRBJ2-2; TCRdb designates TRBD1, a call that cannot be tested without DNA. This CDR3 has 16 residues. From germline, CDR1 is SGHAT and CDR2 FQDESV (reference sequence). CDR3: CASSHSGRINTGELFF. The full variable domain, completed using reference TRBV11-1 and TRBJ2-2, is EAEVAQSPRYKITEKSQAVAFWCDPISGHATLYWYRQILGQGPELLVQFQDESVVDDSQLPKDRFSAERLKGVDSTLKIQPAELGDSAMYLCASSHSGRINTGELFFGEGSRLTVL.

The gene calls are TRBV29-1 and TRBJ2-4; TCRdb lists TRBD1, though no DNA is available to test this call. Germline values: CDR1 SQVTM, CDR2 ANQGSEA. The CDR3 length is 12 residues. The CDR3: CSVEDQGNIQYF.

V usage is TRBV20-1 and J usage is TRBJ2-7; without DNA, the TCRdb call of TRBD1 cannot be checked. The V gene's germline CDR1 is DFQATT and CDR2 SNEGSKA (reference sequence). This CDR3 comprises 15 residues. CDR3 residues: CSATQGLAPEYEQYF.

The chain is built from TRBV7-6 and TRBJ2-7. Germline assignment: CDR1 SGHVS and CDR2 FNYEAQ. The CDR3 loop spans 12 amino acids. CDR3 amino acids: CASSSRFYEQYF.

The V call is TRBV7-3, the J call TRBJ2-3. In germline, CDR1 is SGHTA, CDR2 FQGTGA. The CDR3 extends over 15 amino acids. CDR3 amino acids: CASSVGLSSTDTQYF.

The chain couples TRBV12-3 or TRBV12-4 to TRBJ2-5. This CDR3 is built from 15 residues. The CDR3 here is CASNRVGGDQETQYF.

The genes are TRBV28 and TRBJ2-1; TCRdb lists TRBD1, though no DNA is available to test this call. The CDR3 sequence is 13 residues long. Germline-derived CDR1 and CDR2 are MDHEN and SYDVKM. This CDR3 reads CASSSPGDNEQFF.

V gene TRBV20-1 combines with J gene TRBJ2-1; TCRdb lists TRBD1, though no DNA is available to test this call. The V gene's germline CDR1 is DFQATT and CDR2 SNEGSKA (reference sequence). The CDR3 extends over 12 amino acids. The CDR3: CTGTGEGNEQFF.

The chain joins TRBV2 to TRBJ2-7; TCRdb calls TRBD1, which cannot be checked without DNA. Germline V gene data show CDR1 as SNHLY and CDR2 as FYNNEI. CDR3 length equals 16 residues. The CDR3 protein is CASSYPRDPSSYEQCF. Filled out from reference TRBV2 and TRBJ2-7, the complete variable domain reads EPEVTQTPSHQVTQMGQEVILRCVPISNHLYFYWYRQILGQKVEFLVSFYNNEISEKSEIFDDQFSVERPDGSNFTLKIRSTKLEDSAMYFCASSYPRDPSSYEQCFGPGTRLTVT.

This sequence joins TRBV7-9 and TRBJ1-5; TCRdb outputs TRBD1, but without DNA this stays unchecked. Germline CDR1 and CDR2: SEHNR and FQNEAQ (reference sequence). The CDR3 sequence is 13 residues long. CDR3 sequence reads: CASSPLGDQPQHF.

This rearrangement joins TRBV7-8 to TRBJ2-2; the TCRdb D gene call, TRBD1, has no DNA to confirm it. The CDR3 has 18 amino acids. Germline V gene sequence: CDR1 SGHVS, CDR2 FQNEAQ. CDR3 amino acids: CASSLGGGAAIDTGELFF.

V usage is TRBV4-3 and J usage is TRBJ2-6; the D gene TCRdb calls, TRBD1, cannot be checked with no DNA. The CDR3 contains 16 residues. CDR1 and CDR2 (germline): LGHNA, YSLEER. CDR3 residues: CASSQDRASGANVLTF.

V and J are TRBV9 and TRBJ2-2; TCRdb's assignment of TRBD1 cannot be checked, as there is no DNA. Germline CDR1 SGDLS, CDR2 YYNGEE. CDR3 size: 17 residues. CDR3 protein: CASSGHRDRANTGELFF.

The rearrangement joins TRBV29-1 to TRBJ1-1; TCRdb picks TRBD1, but there is no DNA to check that call. Germline values: CDR1 SQVTM, CDR2 ANQGSEA. CDR3 length: 11 amino acids. The chain's CDR3 is CSVDRAAEAFF.

CDR3 sequence reads: CASSSRLTFTDTQYF. This chain links TRBV7-3 with TRBJ2-3. In germline, CDR1 is SGHTA, CDR2 FQGTGA. CDR3 length: 15 residues.

The CDR3 sequence: CASSLLGRGTGELFF. This chain links TRBV28 with TRBJ2-2; TCRdb proposes TRBD1, but this gene call is untestable without DNA. The CDR3 sequence is 15 residues long. CDR1 MDHEN and CDR2 SYDVKM come from the germline V gene. The complete variable domain, with remaining parts taken from reference TRBV28 and TRBJ2-2, reads DVKVTQSSRYLVKRTGEKVFLECVQDMDHENMFWYRQDPGLGLRLIYFSYDVKMKEKGDIPEGYSVSREKKERFSLILESASTNQTSMYLCASSLLGRGTGELFFGEGSRLTVL.